This TCR beta chain stems from a study of T cell changes during pregnancy in multiple sclerosis. The method was immunoSEQ multiplex PCR; TCRdb's version includes in-frame clones alone and lacks a portion of them. The sample has approximately 70,000 clones; about 90% are singletons. This receptor was obtained from a female donor with multiple sclerosis, enrolled in a pregnancy study. The sample was CD4+ T cells from peripheral blood mononuclear cells, taken before pregnancy.

The CDR3 region is CASSLTSGRDEQFF. CDR3 nucleotide sequence: TGTGCCAGCAGCTTAACTAGCGGGAGGGATGAGCAGTTCTTC. The chain links TRBV7-3 to TRBJ2-1; 11 bases fit TRBD2. This CDR3 has 14 amino acids. Germline trimming cut 0 bases from V and 8 bases from J; bases unmatched to any gene: 0. The V gene's germline CDR1 is SGHTA and CDR2 FQGTGA.